A single T cell receptor (beta chain) is shown here with its context. In the original processing: Amplification from reference gene primers served as the basis for estimated nucleated cell counts. Libraries were prepared by immunoSEQ multiplex PCR; TCRdb keeps only in-frame clonotypes and omits some of them. V and J calls and clone size follow that table, whereas D and trimming were derived from the DNA. The sample has roughly 68,000 clones; around four fifths are singletons. This sample is part of a study of blood T cell repertoires in COVID-19. Looking at the study overall: T cells, B-cell-depleted T cells, or PBMCs supplied cDNA or gDNA.

Trimming removed 2 bases at V and 1 base at J, with 8 bases between. The CDR3 runs to 14 residues. The germline CDR1 and CDR2 sequences are SGHAT and FQNNGV. The chain uses TRBV11-2 and TRBJ1-2; D gene unclear. The sequence came from a woman older than 75 with acute or convalescent COVID-19. The sequenced material came from peripheral blood. The CDR3 DNA sequence: TGTGCCAGCAGCTTATTCGCCGGTAACTATGGCTACACCTTC. It translates to CASSLFAGNYGYTF.